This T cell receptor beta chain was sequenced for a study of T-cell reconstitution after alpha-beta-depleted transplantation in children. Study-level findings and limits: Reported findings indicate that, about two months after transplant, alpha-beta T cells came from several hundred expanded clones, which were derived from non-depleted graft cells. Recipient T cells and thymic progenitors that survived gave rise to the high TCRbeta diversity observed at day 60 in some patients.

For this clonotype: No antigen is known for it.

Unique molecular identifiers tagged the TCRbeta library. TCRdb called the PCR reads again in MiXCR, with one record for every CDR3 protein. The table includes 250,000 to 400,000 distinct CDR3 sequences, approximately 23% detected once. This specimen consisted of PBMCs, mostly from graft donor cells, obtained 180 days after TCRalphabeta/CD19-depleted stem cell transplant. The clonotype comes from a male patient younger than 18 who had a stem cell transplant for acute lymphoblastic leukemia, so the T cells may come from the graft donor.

DNA for the CDR3: TGTGCCATCAGTATCACAGGGGGCGTGCCAGATACGCAGTATTTT. Translating gives CAISITGGVPDTQYF. The chain carries TRBV10-3 and TRBJ2-3; TRBD1 matches 9 bases. CDR3 length: 15 amino acids. CDR1 and CDR2 (germline): ENHRY, SYGVKD. Trimming took 5 bases from V and 4 from J; bases not matched to a gene: 7.